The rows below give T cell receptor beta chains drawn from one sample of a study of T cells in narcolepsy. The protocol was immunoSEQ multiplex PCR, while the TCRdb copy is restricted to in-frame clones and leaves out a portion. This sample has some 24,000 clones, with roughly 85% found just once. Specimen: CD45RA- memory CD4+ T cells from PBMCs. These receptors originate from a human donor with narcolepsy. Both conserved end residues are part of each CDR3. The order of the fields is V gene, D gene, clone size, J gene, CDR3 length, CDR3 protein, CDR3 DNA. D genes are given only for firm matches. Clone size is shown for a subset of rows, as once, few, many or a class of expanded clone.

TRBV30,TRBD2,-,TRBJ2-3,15,CAWSVTGTSADTQYF,TGTGCCTGGAGTGTAACAGGGACTAGTGCAGATACGCAGTATTTT
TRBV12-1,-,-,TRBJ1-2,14,CASSFDREIYGYTF,TGTGCCAGCAGCTTCGACAGGGAAATTTATGGCTACACCTTC
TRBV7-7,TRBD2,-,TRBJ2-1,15,CASSLNLAGVGEQLF,TGTGCCAGCAGCTTAAATCTAGCGGGAGTTGGTGAGCAGCTCTTC
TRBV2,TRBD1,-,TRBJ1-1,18,CASSEARWDSSMNTEAFF,TGTGCCAGCAGTGAAGCGCGGTGGGACAGCTCTATGAACACTGAAGCTTTCTTT
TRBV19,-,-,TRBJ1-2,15,CASIDGGAIDHGYTF,TGTGCCAGTATAGACGGAGGGGCAATCGACCATGGCTACACCTTC
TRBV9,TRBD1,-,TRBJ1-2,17,CASSPRDRLLANYGYTF,TGTGCCAGCAGCCCAAGGGACAGGTTATTAGCTAACTATGGCTACACCTTC
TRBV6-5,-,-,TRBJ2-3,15,CASRGRGRGTDTQYF,TGTGCCAGCAGGGGGCGGGGAAGGGGCACAGATACGCAGTATTTT
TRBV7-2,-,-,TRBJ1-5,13,CASSPGINQPQHF,TGTGCCAGCAGCCCCGGGATTAATCAGCCCCAGCATTTT
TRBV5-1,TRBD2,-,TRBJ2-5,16,CASSLDQRGRQETQYF,TGCGCCAGCAGCTTGGACCAGCGGGGAAGACAAGAGACCCAGTACTTC
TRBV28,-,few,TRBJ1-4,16,CASRSTATTTNEKLFF,TGTGCCAGCAGGTCGACAGCTACAACAACTAATGAAAAACTGTTTTTT
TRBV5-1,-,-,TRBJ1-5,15,CASSLIAGTNQPQHF,TGCGCCAGCAGCTTGATTGCAGGGACTAATCAGCCCCAGCATTTT
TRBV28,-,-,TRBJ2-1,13,CASGSNNSPEQFF,TGTGCCAGCGGGAGTAACAACAGCCCTGAGCAGTTCTTC
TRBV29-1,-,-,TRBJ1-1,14,CSGGGGADNTEAFF,TGCAGCGGTGGAGGGGGGGCGGATAACACTGAAGCTTTCTTT
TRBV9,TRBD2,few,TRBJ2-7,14,CASSPTSVAYEQYF,TGTGCCAGCAGCCCTACTAGCGTAGCCTACGAGCAGTACTTC
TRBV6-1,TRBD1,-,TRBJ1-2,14,CASSAGDRVYGYTF,TGTGCCAGCAGTGCGGGGGACAGGGTCTATGGCTACACCTTC
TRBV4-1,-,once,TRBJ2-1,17,CASSQPWGLADHNEQFF,TGCGCCAGCAGCCAGCCCTGGGGGCTAGCGGACCACAATGAGCAGTTCTTC
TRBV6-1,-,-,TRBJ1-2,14,CASSEFEGNYGYTF,TGTGCCAGCAGTGAATTTGAGGGTAACTATGGCTACACCTTC
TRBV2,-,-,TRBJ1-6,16,CASQIRALVYNSPLHF,TGTGCCAGCCAAATCAGGGCTTTAGTGTATAATTCACCCCTCCACTTT
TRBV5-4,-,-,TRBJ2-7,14,CASREERSSYEQYF,TGTGCCAGCAGGGAGGAGCGGAGCTCCTACGAGCAGTACTTC
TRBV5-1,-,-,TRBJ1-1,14,CASSLSEARTEAFF,TGCGCCAGCAGCTTATCTGAGGCTCGCACTGAAGCTTTCTTT
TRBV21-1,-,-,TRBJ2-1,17,CASSWHPGTSGRDEQFF,TGTGCCAGCAGCTGGCACCCCGGGACTAGCGGGAGAGATGAGCAGTTCTTC
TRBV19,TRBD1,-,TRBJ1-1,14,CASSTDRQNTEAFF,TGTGCCAGTAGTACGGACAGGCAGAACACTGAAGCTTTCTTT
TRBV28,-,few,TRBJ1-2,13,CASRGAGLEKNTF,TGTGCCAGCAGAGGTGCAGGGCTCGAGAAAAACACCTTC
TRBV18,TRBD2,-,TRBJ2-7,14,CASAELAGVNEQYF,TGTGCCAGCGCCGAACTAGCGGGGGTTAACGAGCAGTACTTC
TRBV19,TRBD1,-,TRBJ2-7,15,CASSITGTGGNEQYF,TGTGCCAGTAGTATAACGGGGACAGGAGGAAACGAGCAGTACTTC
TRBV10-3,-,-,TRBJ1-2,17,CAISESGPTAGTQGYTF,TGTGCCATCAGTGAAAGCGGCCCTACCGCAGGGACTCAAGGCTACACCTTC
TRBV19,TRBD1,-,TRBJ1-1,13,CASSRDRATEAFF,TGTGCCAGTAGCCGGGACAGGGCGACTGAAGCTTTCTTT
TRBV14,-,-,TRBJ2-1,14,CASSRATGYNEQFF,TGTGCCAGCAGCCGCGCTACTGGCTACAATGAGCAGTTCTTC
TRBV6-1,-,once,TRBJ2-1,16,CASSEFGTIIYNEQFF,TGTGCCAGCAGTGAATTTGGCACGATTATATACAATGAGCAGTTCTTC
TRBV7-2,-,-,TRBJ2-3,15,CASSLVGGPTDTQYF,TGTGCCAGCAGCTTAGTGGGTGGGCCCACAGATACGCAGTATTTT
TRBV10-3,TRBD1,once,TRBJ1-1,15,CAISAATGGITEAFF,TGTGCCATCAGCGCAGCGACAGGGGGTATAACTGAAGCTTTCTTT
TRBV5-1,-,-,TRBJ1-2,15,CASSNPRQGGNGYTF,TGCGCCAGCAGCAATCCCCGGCAGGGTGGTAATGGCTACACCTTC
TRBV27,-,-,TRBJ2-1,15,CASSLSPSWNNEQFF,TGTGCCAGCAGTTTATCCCCTAGTTGGAACAATGAGCAGTTCTTC
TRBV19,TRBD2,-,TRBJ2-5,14,CASSGGLAEETQYF,TGTGCCAGTAGTGGGGGACTAGCGGAAGAGACCCAGTACTTC
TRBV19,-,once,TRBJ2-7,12,CASSTSGYEQYF,TGTGCCAGTAGTACATCGGGCTACGAGCAGTACTTC
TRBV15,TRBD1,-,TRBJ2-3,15,CATSRGQGDTDTQYF,TGTGCCACCAGCAGGGGACAGGGAGACACAGATACGCAGTATTTT
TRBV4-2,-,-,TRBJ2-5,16,CASSQVVGGGGETQYF,TGTGCCAGCAGCCAAGTTGTTGGGGGAGGAGGAGAGACCCAGTACTTC
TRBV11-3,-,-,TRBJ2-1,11,CASTGEAEQFF,TGTGCCAGCACCGGGGAGGCAGAGCAGTTCTTC
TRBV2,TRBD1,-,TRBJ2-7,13,CASIPGQGYEQYF,TGTGCCAGCATCCCGGGACAGGGGTACGAGCAGTACTTC
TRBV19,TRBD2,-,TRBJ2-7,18,CASTPSNGLAGVPYEQYF,TGTGCCAGTACTCCTTCAAACGGACTAGCGGGAGTACCGTACGAGCAGTACTTC
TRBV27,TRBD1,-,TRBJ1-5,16,CASSLRTGSGNQPQHF,TGTGCCAGCAGTCTTCGGACAGGAAGTGGCAATCAGCCCCAGCATTTT
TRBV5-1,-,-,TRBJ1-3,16,CASSFALQGPGNTIYF,TGCGCCAGCAGCTTCGCTCTACAGGGTCCTGGAAACACCATATATTTT
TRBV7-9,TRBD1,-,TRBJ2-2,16,CASSFSRQGNTGELFF,TGTGCCAGCAGCTTCAGCAGACAGGGGAACACCGGGGAGCTGTTTTTT
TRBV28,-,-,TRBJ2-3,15,CASTPSGKHTDTQYF,TGTGCCAGCACCCCCTCGGGGAAGCACACAGATACGCAGTATTTT